Reported below is one T cell receptor beta chain. Its antigen is undetermined. This entry is derived from a study of cytomegalovirus exposure and HLA in healthy donors. V lost 1 base to trimming and J lost 0 bases, with 6 bases between them. Germline lookup yields CDR1 MGHRA and CDR2 YSYEKL. The CDR3 totals 15 residues. Researchers ran the PCR with 60 Vbeta and 13 Jbeta primers. TCRdb's copy holds only in-frame clones and misses some; the assay was immunoSEQ multiplex PCR. Of about 37,000 clones in the sample, approximately 86% were seen once. Findings and limits, study-wide: Certain indistinguishable V segments, among them TRBV6-2 and TRBV6-3, were excluded. TCR beta V segments were, for the most part, productive about 90% or about 30% of the time in an earlier analysis. Beyond CMV serostatus, there was no information to go on about immune exposure.

Sequenced sample: PBMCs. V usage is TRBV4-1 and J usage is TRBJ1-4, with D hard to call. The origin of this receptor is a woman between 18 and 29 years old in good health and CMV-seropositive. CDR3 in DNA: TGCGCCAGCAGCCAAGTTGGAGCAACTAATGAAAAACTGTTTTTT. Translated, it gives CASSQVGATNEKLFF.